The subject of this entry is one T cell receptor beta chain. What it binds is unknown. The data are from a study of T cell responses to AZD1222 COVID-19 vaccine. Clones were sequenced by immunoSEQ multiplex PCR, and TCRdb holds only the in-frame ones, with some missing. Among around 100,000 clones, 90% were seen once, and the ten largest hold about 4.8%. Study-wide results and caveats: Two AZD1222 administrations were followed by greater Spike-specific TCR breadth and depth. None of the repertoires were sampled until the peak T cell response had passed.

V was pared by 5 bases and J by 2 bases, with 6 bases of the junction left unmatched. CDR1 is SGHVS and CDR2 is FQNEAQ in the germline V gene. The CDR3 consists of 15 residues. The rearrangement joins TRBV7-8 to TRBJ2-7; 10 positions agree with TRBD1. The sequencing used peripheral blood, collected on day 0 of AZD1222 vaccination. The clonotype comes from an adult in good health. CDR3 in amino acids: CASSLGQGRTYEQYF. In DNA form, the CDR3 reads TGTGCCAGCAGCCTGGGACAGGGGAGGACCTACGAGCAGTACTTC.